One and the same sample provided the 20 T cell receptor beta chains below, sequenced in a study of blood T cell repertoires in COVID-19. TCRdb's copy holds only in-frame clones and misses some; the assay was immunoSEQ multiplex PCR. This table holds about 410,000 clones, 86% found once. Sequencing was carried out using peripheral blood. Every receptor here comes from a woman aged 30 to 39 with active or convalescent COVID-19.

The chain combines TRBV23-1 with TRBJ2-7; 7 bases are shared with TRBD2. TRBV23-1 is an ORF, and what it does is uncertain. The CDR3 is 14 residues long. V trimming: 11 bases; J trimming: 3 bases; junction bases outside the gene matches: 13. Here the CDR3 reads CAARGGSMVYEQYF. As DNA, the CDR3 is TGCGCCGCCCGCGGGGGTAGTATGGTCTACGAGCAGTACTTC.

The chain employs TRBV19 and TRBJ2-7, with 11 nucleotides matching TRBD2. Losses at the gene ends were 0 bases for V and 6 bases for J; bases not matched to a gene: 10. There are 17 residues in the CDR3. Germline CDR1 and CDR2: LNHDA and SQIVND (reference sequence). In DNA form, the CDR3 reads TGTGCCAGTAGTATAGATCTGCTAGCGGGAGGTTTGGGCGAGCAGTACTTC. This encodes CASSIDLLAGGLGEQYF.

There are many counts of this clone. The rearrangement uses TRBV7-8 and TRBJ2-7; 8 nucleotides match TRBD1. This CDR3 comprises 18 residues. Trimming took 1 base from V and 5 from J; bases not matched to a gene: 16. From germline, CDR1 is SGHVS and CDR2 FQNEAQ. Here the CDR3 reads CASSLGGLTDRVSNEQYF. The CDR3 coding sequence is TGTGCCAGCAGCTTAGGAGGCCTAACGGACAGGGTGAGCAACGAGCAGTACTTC.

The chain uses TRBV6-5 and TRBJ1-3; 7 bases align to TRBD1. After removal of 6 bases from V and 4 bases from J, the junction contained 6 bases not matched to a gene. The CDR3 loop spans 14 amino acids. The germline V gene has CDR1 MNHEY and CDR2 SVGAGI. DNA for the CDR3: TGTGCCAGCAGCCGAGGGACAGTCGGAAACACCATATATTTT. This encodes CASSRGTVGNTIYF.

The V and J genes are TRBV18 and TRBJ2-3, with 10 bases aligning to TRBD2. Germline V gene lookup returns CDR1 KGHSH and CDR2 LQKENI. The CDR3 length is 16 residues. Unmatched junction bases numbered 8, after V lost 6 bases and J lost 2 bases. The CDR3 nucleotides are TGTGCCAGCTCGCTCAATAGCGGGGGGACCACAGATACGCAGTATTTT. Translated, it gives CASSLNSGGTTDTQYF.

The chain is built from TRBV6-6 and TRBJ2-2, with 11 bases that match TRBD1. The V gene's germline CDR1 is MNHNY and CDR2 SVGAGI (reference sequence). This CDR3 has 14 residues. V lost 6 bases, J lost 6 bases, and 3 bases stayed unmatched. CDR3 protein: CASSLGQGAGELFF. The CDR3 DNA is TGTGCCAGCAGCCTGGGACAGGGGGCCGGGGAGCTGTTTTTT.

The chain is built from TRBV7-6 and TRBJ1-2, with 9 bases aligning to TRBD1. Looked up from germline, CDR1 is SGHVS and CDR2 is FNYEAQ. With V trimmed by 6 bases and J by 3 bases, 5 bases remained unmatched. This CDR3 is built from 14 residues. CDR3 sequence: CASSQDRGDYGYTF. The DNA of the CDR3 is TGTGCCAGCAGTCAGGACAGGGGAGACTATGGCTACACCTTC.

V and J are TRBV5-6 and TRBJ1-1; 8 bases map to TRBD1. This CDR3 region has 14 residues. Trimming removed 4 bases from V and 6 bases from J; junction bases left unmatched: 8. Germline values: CDR1 SGHDT, CDR2 YYEEEE. The CDR3 sequence: CASSGQGGRPEAFF. The CDR3 bases are TGTGCCAGCAGCGGACAGGGAGGAAGGCCTGAAGCTTTCTTT.

V is TRBV5-6 and J is TRBJ2-3; TRBD1 matches at 9 bases. After removal of 4 bases from V and 2 bases from J, the junction contained 5 bases not matched to a gene. This CDR3 is built from 15 residues. CDR1 and CDR2 (germline): SGHDT, YYEEEE. CDR3 DNA: TGTGCCAGCAGCCTTGACAGGGGGATCACAGATACGCAGTATTTT. Translating gives CASSLDRGITDTQYF.

The chain recombines TRBV10-2 with TRBJ2-3; tentatively, D is TRBD1 (5 bases). CDR1 is WSHSY and CDR2 is SAAADI in the germline V gene. Trimming removed 7 bases at V and 5 bases at J, with 28 bases between. The CDR3 consists of 18 residues. The CDR3 DNA reads TGCGCCAGCACCAAGACAGAGGATGCTACCCTACCGGGAGATACGCAGTATTTT. This codes for CASTKTEDATLPGDTQYF.

This sequence joins TRBV6-4 and TRBJ2-2; 7 bases are a match to TRBD2. Germline assignment: CDR1 MRHNA and CDR2 SNTAGT. The CDR3 consists of 16 residues. The trim removed 0 bases at V and 6 bases at J, leaving 7 bases unmatched. CDR3 amino acids: CASSDSPVAGAGELFF. The CDR3 DNA is TGTGCCAGCAGTGACTCGCCCGTAGCGGGCGCCGGGGAGCTGTTTTTT.

CDR3 sequence (DNA): TGTGCCAGCAGCTCCCAGGGTATCTATGGCTACACCTTC. It translates to CASSSQGIYGYTF. This chain uses TRBV11-2 with TRBJ1-2; a weak D match, TRBD1 (5 bases). CDR3 length equals 13 residues. The germline CDR1 and CDR2 sequences are SGHAT and FQNNGV. With 4 bases removed from V and 4 bases from J, the gap between germline ends came to 10 bases.

The rearrangement links TRBV5-1 to TRBJ1-2; 9 nucleotides line up with TRBD1. CDR1 is SGHRS, CDR2 YFSETQ, per germline. V shed 0 bases, J shed 7 bases, and the junction held 7 bases outside the gene matches. The CDR3 has 15 residues. For the CDR3, the DNA is TGCGCCAGCAGCTTGGATCCCGGACAGGGGTTTGGCTACACCTTC. Translating gives CASSLDPGQGFGYTF.

The CDR3 DNA reads as TGTGCCAGCAGCTCAGGGACTCTCAATGAGCAGTTCTTC. Translating gives CASSSGTLNEQFF. The chain couples TRBV11-3 to TRBJ2-1; tentatively, D is TRBD2 (6 bases). Trimming cost V 4 bases and J 6 bases, with 10 bases left between them. Per the germline V gene, CDR1 is SGHNT and CDR2 is YENEEA. The CDR3 runs to 13 residues.

The CDR3 loop is CASSLSTGGYEQFF. The CDR3 DNA sequence: TGTGCCAGCAGCTTATCGACAGGGGGCTATGAGCAGTTCTTC. The chain is built from TRBV11-2 and TRBJ2-1; 10 bases map to TRBD1. Germline V gene lookup returns CDR1 SGHAT and CDR2 FQNNGV. Germline trimming cut 2 bases from V and 8 bases from J; bases unmatched to any gene: 3. This CDR3 is built from 14 residues.

CDR3 coding DNA: TGTGCCAGCAGCAACGAGGCAGGGGGAACCCAAGAGACCCAGTACTTC. Its protein product is CASSNEAGGTQETQYF. The gene calls are TRBV21-1 and TRBJ2-5; the table's TRBD1 call for D was not verified on the DNA. TRBV21-1 is termed a pseudogene. This CDR3 region has 16 residues.

The chain links TRBV5-1 to TRBJ2-2, with D possibly TRBD1 on 5 matching bases. The V gene lost 1 base and the J gene lost 0 bases, with 7 bases spanning the gap. This CDR3 is 15 amino acids long. In germline, CDR1 is SGHRS, CDR2 YFSETQ. The chain's CDR3 is CASSLPGTNTGELFF. As DNA, the CDR3 is TGCGCCAGCAGCTTGCCAGGGACGAACACCGGGGAGCTGTTTTTT. The complete variable domain, with remaining parts taken from reference TRBV5-1 and TRBJ2-2, reads KAGVTQTPRYLIKTRGQQVTLSCSPISGHRSVSWYQQTPGQGLQFLFEYFSETQRNKGNFPGRFSGRQFSNSRSEMNVSTLELGDSALYLCASSLPGTNTGELFFGEGSRLTVL.

The CDR3 here is CASSLTGGTYNSPLHF. CDR3 nucleotides: TGCGCCAGCAGCTTGACAGGGGGCACCTATAATTCACCCCTCCACTTT. V gene TRBV5-1 combines with J gene TRBJ1-6, with TRBD1 matching 9 bases. Unmatched junction bases numbered 1, after V lost 1 base and J lost 2 bases. This CDR3 has 16 amino acids. Germline assignment: CDR1 SGHRS and CDR2 YFSETQ.

This chain links TRBV18 with TRBJ1-1; D remains unclear. The V gene lost 0 bases and the J gene lost 4 bases, with 12 bases spanning the gap. Per germline, CDR1 KGHSH and CDR2 LQKENI. CDR3 size: 15 residues. CDR3: CASSPPFQESTEAFF. The CDR3 DNA follows: TGTGCCAGCTCACCACCGTTTCAGGAAAGCACTGAAGCTTTCTTT.

The chain joins TRBV19 to TRBJ1-1; D remains ambiguous. This CDR3 has 11 residues. The V gene's germline CDR1 is LNHDA and CDR2 SQIVND (reference sequence). Deletions cut 3 bases from V and 5 bases from J, with 4 bases between. CDR3 sequence (DNA): TGTGCCAGTAGTATTCAGACTGAAGCTTTCTTT. This encodes CASSIQTEAFF.